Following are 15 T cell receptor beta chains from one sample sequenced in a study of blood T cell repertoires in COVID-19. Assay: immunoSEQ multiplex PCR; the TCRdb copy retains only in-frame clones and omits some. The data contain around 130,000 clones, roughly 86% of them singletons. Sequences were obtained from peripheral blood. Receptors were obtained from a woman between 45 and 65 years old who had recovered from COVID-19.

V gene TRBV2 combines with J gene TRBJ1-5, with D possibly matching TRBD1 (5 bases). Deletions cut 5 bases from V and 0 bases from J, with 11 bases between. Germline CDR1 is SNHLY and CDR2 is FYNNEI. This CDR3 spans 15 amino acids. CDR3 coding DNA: TGTGCCAGCAGTTCGTCAGGACATAGCAATCAGCCCCAGCATTTT. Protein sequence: CASSSSGHSNQPQHF.

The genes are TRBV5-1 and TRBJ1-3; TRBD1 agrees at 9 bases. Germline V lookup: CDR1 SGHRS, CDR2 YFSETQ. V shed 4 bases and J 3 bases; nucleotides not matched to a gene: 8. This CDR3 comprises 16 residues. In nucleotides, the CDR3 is TGCGCCAGCAGCCCCATGACAGGGGGTGGTGGAAACACCATATATTTT. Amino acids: CASSPMTGGGGNTIYF.

CDR3 amino acids: CARSRSHSGTSGSYEQYF. The DNA for the CDR3 is TGTGCCAGAAGCCGTTCACATTCCGGGACTAGCGGGAGCTACGAGCAGTACTTC. This rearrangement joins TRBV5-3 to TRBJ2-7; the match to TRBD2 covers 14 bases. TRBV5-3 is annotated as an ORF whose role is uncertain. V gave up 4 bases and J gave up 3 bases; unmatched junction bases: 12. The CDR3 spans 18 residues.

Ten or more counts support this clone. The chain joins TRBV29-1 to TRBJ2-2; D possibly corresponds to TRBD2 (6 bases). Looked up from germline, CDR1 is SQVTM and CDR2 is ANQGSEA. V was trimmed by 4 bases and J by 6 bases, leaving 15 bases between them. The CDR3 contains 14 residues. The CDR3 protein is CSVASTGDSGELFF. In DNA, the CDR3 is TGCAGCGTTGCCTCCACGGGGGACTCCGGGGAGCTGTTTTTT.

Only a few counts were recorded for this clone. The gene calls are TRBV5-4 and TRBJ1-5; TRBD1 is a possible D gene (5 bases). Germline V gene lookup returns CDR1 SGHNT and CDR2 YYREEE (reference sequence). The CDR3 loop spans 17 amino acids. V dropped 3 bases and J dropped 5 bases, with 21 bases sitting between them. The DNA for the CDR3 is TGTGCCAGCAGCTCGTCACCGGGACTCCGGGGAGATCAGCCCCAGCATTTT. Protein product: CASSSSPGLRGDQPQHF.

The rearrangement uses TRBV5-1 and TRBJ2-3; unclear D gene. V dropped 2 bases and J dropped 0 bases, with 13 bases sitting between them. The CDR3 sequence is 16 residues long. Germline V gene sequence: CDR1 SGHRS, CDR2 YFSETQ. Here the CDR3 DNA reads TGCGCCAGCAGCTTTTTGGAGACGTCAAGCACAGATACGCAGTATTTT. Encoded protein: CASSFLETSSTDTQYF.

The CDR3 loop reads CASSQDTIRGRDGYTF. The CDR3 DNA follows: TGCGCCAGCAGCCAAGACACGATAAGGGGGCGAGATGGCTACACCTTC. The V gene is TRBV4-1, the J gene TRBJ1-2, with 7 bases lining up with TRBD1. Germline assignment: CDR1 MGHRA and CDR2 YSYEKL. With V trimmed by 0 bases and J by 6 bases, 10 bases remained unmatched. CDR3 length: 16 residues.

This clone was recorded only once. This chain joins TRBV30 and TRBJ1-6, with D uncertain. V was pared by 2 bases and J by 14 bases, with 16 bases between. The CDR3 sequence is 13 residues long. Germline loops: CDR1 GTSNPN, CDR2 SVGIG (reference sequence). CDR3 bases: TGTGCCTGGAGTCTATCAGACACGGAATCCCTCCACTTT. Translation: CAWSLSDTESLHF.

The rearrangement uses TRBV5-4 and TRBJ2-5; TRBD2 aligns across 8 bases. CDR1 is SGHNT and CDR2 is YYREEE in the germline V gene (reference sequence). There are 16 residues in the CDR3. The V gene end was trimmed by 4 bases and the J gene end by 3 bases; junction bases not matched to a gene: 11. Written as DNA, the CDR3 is TGTGCCAGCAGCGGGGATCCTGGAGCGGGAGAAGAGACCCAGTACTTC. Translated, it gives CASSGDPGAGEETQYF.

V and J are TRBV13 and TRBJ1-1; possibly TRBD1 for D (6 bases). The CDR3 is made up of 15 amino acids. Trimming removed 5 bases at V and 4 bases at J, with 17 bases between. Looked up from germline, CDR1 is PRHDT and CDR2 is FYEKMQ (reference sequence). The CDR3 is CASSPSRGFGTEAFF. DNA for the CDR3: TGTGCCAGCAGCCCCAGTAGGGGGTTTGGCACTGAAGCTTTCTTT. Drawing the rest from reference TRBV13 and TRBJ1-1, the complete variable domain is AAGVIQSPRHLIKEKRETATLKCYPIPRHDTVYWYQQGPGQDPQFLISFYEKMQSDKGSIPDRFSAQQFSDYHSELNMSSLELGDSALYFCASSPSRGFGTEAFFGQGTRLTVV.

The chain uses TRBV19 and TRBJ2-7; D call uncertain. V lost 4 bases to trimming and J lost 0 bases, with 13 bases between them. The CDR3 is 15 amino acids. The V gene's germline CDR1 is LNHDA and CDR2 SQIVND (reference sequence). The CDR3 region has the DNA TGTGCCAGTAGTAGCCTCGCGGTGAGCTCCTACGAGCAGTACTTC. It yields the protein CASSSLAVSSYEQYF.

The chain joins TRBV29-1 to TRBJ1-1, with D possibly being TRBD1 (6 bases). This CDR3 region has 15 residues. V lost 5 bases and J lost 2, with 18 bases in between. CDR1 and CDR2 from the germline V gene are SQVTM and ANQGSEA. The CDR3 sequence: CSVLPGTPFNTEAFF. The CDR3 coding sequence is TGCAGCGTTCTCCCCGGGACACCTTTTAACACTGAAGCTTTCTTT.

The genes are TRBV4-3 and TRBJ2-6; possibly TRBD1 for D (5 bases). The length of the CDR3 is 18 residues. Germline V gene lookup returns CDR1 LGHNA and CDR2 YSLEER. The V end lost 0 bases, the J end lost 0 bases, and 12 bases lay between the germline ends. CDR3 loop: CASSQEPGLSSGANVLTF. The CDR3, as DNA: TGCGCCAGCAGCCAAGAGCCAGGGTTGAGCTCTGGGGCCAACGTCCTGACTTTC.

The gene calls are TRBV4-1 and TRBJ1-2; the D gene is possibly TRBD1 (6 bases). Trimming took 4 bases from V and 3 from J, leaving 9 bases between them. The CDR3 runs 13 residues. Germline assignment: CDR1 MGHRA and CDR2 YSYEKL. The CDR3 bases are TGCGCCAGCAGCCTGAGGACAGACTATGGCTACACCTTC. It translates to CASSLRTDYGYTF.

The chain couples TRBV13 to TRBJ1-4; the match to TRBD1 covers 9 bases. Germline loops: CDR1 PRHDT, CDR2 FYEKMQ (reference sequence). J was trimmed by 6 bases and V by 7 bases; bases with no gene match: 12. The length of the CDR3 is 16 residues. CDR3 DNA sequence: TGTGCCAGCAAATCCACGACCGGGACAGGGCATGAAAAACTGTTTTTT. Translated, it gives CASKSTTGTGHEKLFF.